This T cell receptor beta chain came from a study of blood T cell repertoires in COVID-19 (dated by TCRdb to between 2020 and 2021). General notes on the study: Samples from collaborators originated in the United States, Italy and Spain and spanned both the acute and convalescent phases of COVID-19. The material from the prospective study consisted of cDNA or gDNA derived from T cells, B-cell-depleted T cells, or PBMCs. Subjects who had been exposed to COVID-19, were actively infected with it, or had recovered from it provided the deeply sampled blood TCRbeta repertoires that made up the dataset. The repertoires were released in a freely available public database meant as a resource for research on the immune response to SARS-CoV-2. Samples were obtained from the ongoing ImmuneRACE study (first 160 participants) and from approximately 1,200 subjects provided by 6 global collaborators. Sample metadata almost always included a de-identified subject ID, COVID-19 status, age in years and sex. Where available, HLA class I and class II types were taken from metadata supplied by the sample provider and were not determined by assay-based typing.

Note on this clone: The target of this receptor is not known. Qualities for individual bases were not recorded, and no much larger clone is one base off.

Study-wide conclusions, independent of this receptor: The quantity of clinical and demographic metadata differed by source and by participant and was supplied without curation.

The CDR3 measures 15 amino acids from cysteine to phenylalanine. Just the 45-base CDR3 DNA is kept, in frame starting at base 1. V and J are truncated by 2 bases and 0 bases respectively, leaving an intervening sequence of 8 bases. Sequences MDHEN (CDR1) and SYDVKM (CDR2) are obtained from the germline V gene. TCRbeta CDR3 regions were amplified from genomic DNA by means of the immunoSEQ Assay, a bias-controlled multiplex PCR. In the source study's methods: Within the assay, amplification of reference gene primers was used to estimate how many nucleated cells each sample contained. To quantify the absolute abundance of each unique TCRbeta CDR3 rearrangement, sequence reads were collapsed and filtered. Productive Simpson clonality was computed per sample as the square root of Simpson's diversity index over productive rearrangements. Here the immuneACCESS table is served through TCRdb, limited to in-frame sequences with V and J called. Missing clones are a known gap in these copies; in checked studies unresolved V genes cover under half, and the rest lacks a known reason. D and trimming come from the DNA, and the V and J calls and clone size come from that table. Here the sample has roughly 340,000 clones; about 90% occur a single time. Of the sample, 6% to 7% falls within the top ten clones.

At one collaborating source in Seattle, patients were enrolled during active infection and were followed longitudinally through the course of disease. Whole blood was collected in K2EDTA tubes by collaborating institutions according to the institutions' own protocols. For TCRbeta analysis, collaborators shipped samples in one of three forms: frozen whole blood, isolated PBMCs, or DNA extracted from either of those sample types. This TCR was recovered from a woman in her forties or fifties with COVID-19, enrolled during active disease. Sequenced input: peripheral blood. The rearrangement combines TRBV28 with TRBJ1-5, with no confidently assigned D gene. The DNA sequence reads TGTGCCAGCAGTTTAGAGGTATATAGCAATCAGCCCCAGCATTTT. This translates into CASSLEVYSNQPQHF. Where the CDR3 stops, the reference TRBV28 and TRBJ1-5 genes take over; the full variable domain is DVKVTQSSRYLVKRTGEKVFLECVQDMDHENMFWYRQDPGLGLRLIYFSYDVKMKEKGDIPEGYSVSREKKERFSLILESASTNQTSMYLCASSLEVYSNQPQHFGDGTRLSIL.